This TCR beta chain was sequenced in a study of OX40 agonist ivuxolimab in advanced cancers. Study results and limitations: Some nonresponders likewise displayed low normalized T-cell clonal expansion.

Germline CDR1 is MGHDK and CDR2 is SYGVNS. V was pared by 3 bases and J by 5 bases, with 7 bases of the junction left unmatched. This CDR3 is built from 14 residues. Repertoires were generated with immunoSEQ multiplex PCR, while TCRdb's copy carries only in-frame clones and drops some. The sample includes some 150,000 clones, 90% to 95% of them seen just once. A remark on this clone: Its matching antigen is unknown.

Sequenced here: CD4+ or CD8+ T cells sorted from blood, sampled in a trial of the OX40 agonist ivuxolimab. V and J are TRBV25-1 and TRBJ2-7; 7 nucleotides line up with TRBD1. The sequence was collected from an adult with an advanced solid tumor such as melanoma, head and neck, liver or kidney cancer. The CDR3 spells CASSDSTGSDEQYF. CDR3 sequence (DNA): TGTGCCAGCAGTGACTCGACAGGGTCGGACGAGCAGTACTTC.